This TCR beta chain was recorded in a study of blood T cell repertoires in COVID-19. CDR3 length equals 21 residues. Looked up from germline, CDR1 is SGHDN and CDR2 is FVKESK. Trimming removed 6 bases at V and 2 bases at J, with 34 bases between. In its sample, this clone was seen once. Using immunoSEQ multiplex PCR, the repertoire was profiled, and TCRdb retains in-frame clones only, with some absent. The sample yields approximately 350,000 clones, about 88% seen once. The sequenced sample was PBMCs or T cells enriched from blood (not recorded which). The chain joins TRBV14 to TRBJ1-2; the D is unclear. The receptor was derived from a woman aged 25 to 39 who had recovered from COVID-19. CDR3 residues: CASSPRHSGYSTMLLNYGYTF. In DNA form, the CDR3 reads TGTGCCAGCAGTCCGCGGCACAGCGGTTACTCAACTATGTTGCTCAACTATGGCTACACCTTC.